Presented here are 10 T cell receptor beta chains from one specimen sequenced in a study of vaccination and CD4 T cells after COVID-19. No antigens are known for them. Treatment meaning: approximately nine-day PBMC culture with coronavirus spike peptide pools or control peptides (ViraFEST assay). CD4+ T cells of the unexposed donor were collected before the COVID-19 pandemic (2011-2018). Once obtained from cultured CD4+ T cells, the DNA was sequenced using the Oncomine TCR Beta short-read assay. TCRdb fed the PCR reads into MiXCR, producing one record per CDR3 protein. The table lists about 10,000 distinct CDR3 sequences, approximately 34% of them singletons. Specimen: CD4+ T cells from blood, cultured in vitro. The source of these receptors is a human donor in good health.

In its sample, this clonotype ranks as medium-sized (0.01 to 0.1%). The CDR3 DNA reads TGTGCCAGCAGCTTAACGGGGGGGAGCTACACCTTC. Its translation: CASSLTGGSYTF. V gene TRBV6-1 combines with J gene TRBJ1-2; weak D call: TRBD1 (5 bases). The V gene lost 6 bases and the J gene lost 9 bases, with 14 bases spanning the gap. This CDR3 is 12 amino acids long. Germline loops: CDR1 MNHNS, CDR2 SASEGT.

The V call is TRBV7-3, the J call TRBJ2-5, with D tentatively TRBD2 (7 bases). In germline, CDR1 is SGHTA, CDR2 FQGTGA. The V and J ends lost 1 base and 2 bases respectively, with 11 bases between them. CDR3 length: 15 residues. CDR3 in amino acids: CASSLNGRGQETQYF. The CDR3 DNA is TGTGCCAGCAGCTTAAATGGGAGGGGGCAAGAGACCCAGTACTTC.

This clonotype appeared a few times. The chain is built from TRBV6-1 and TRBJ1-1, with unresolved D. The V end lost 7 bases, the J end lost 0 bases, and 9 bases lay between the germline ends. Germline V CDR1 and CDR2: MNHNS, SASEGT. The CDR3 totals 13 residues. In nucleotides, the CDR3 is TGTGCCAGCACGAGGGCCATGAACACTGAAGCTTTCTTT. Its protein product is CASTRAMNTEAFF.

The chain links TRBV6-1 to TRBJ2-6, with D tentatively TRBD1 (6 bases). Germline lookup yields CDR1 MNHNS and CDR2 SASEGT. The CDR3 loop spans 18 amino acids. With 3 bases removed from V and 0 bases from J, the gap between germline ends came to 15 bases. The CDR3 region is CASSEPGQRFSGANVLTF. The CDR3 bases are TGTGCCAGCAGTGAGCCGGGACAAAGATTCTCTGGGGCCAACGTCCTGACTTTC.

The DNA for the CDR3 is TGTGCCAGCAGTTCCCCGGGACAGGGAGGCTACGAGCAGTACTTC. Translating it yields CASSSPGQGGYEQYF. The rearrangement uses TRBV6-5 and TRBJ2-7; the match to TRBD1 covers 9 bases. This CDR3 has 15 residues. Germline V gives CDR1 MNHEY, CDR2 SVGAGI. With V trimmed by 4 bases and J by 3 bases, 7 bases remained unmatched.

The chain employs TRBV27 and TRBJ2-7, with a possible D match to TRBD1 (5 bases). The CDR3 length is 14 residues. CDR1 is MNHEY and CDR2 is SMNVEV in the germline V gene (reference sequence). Trimming shortened V by 6 bases and J by 0 bases, and 12 bases separated the two germline ends. The CDR3 bases are TGTGCCAGCAGCCTCACAGGATCCTCCTACGAGCAGTACTTC. Translating it yields CASSLTGSSYEQYF.

The gene calls are TRBV11-2 and TRBJ2-5; maybe TRBD2 (5 bases). Germline V lookup: CDR1 SGHAT, CDR2 FQNNGV. Trimming cost V 3 bases and J 7 bases, with 12 bases left between them. This CDR3 is 13 amino acids long. CDR3 DNA: TGTGCCAGCAGCTTTGGACGGGAAGGGACCCAGTACTTC. It encodes CASSFGREGTQYF.

CDR3 sequence reads: CSARDRGAWGYTF. DNA of the CDR3: TGCAGTGCTAGAGATCGGGGGGCTTGGGGCTACACCTTC. The gene calls are TRBV20-1 and TRBJ1-2; TRBD1 might be the D (6 bases). Deletions cut 0 bases from V and 8 bases from J, with 13 bases between. The germline V gene encodes CDR1 DFQATT and CDR2 SNEGSKA (reference sequence). The CDR3 runs to 13 residues.

This chain uses TRBV28 with TRBJ1-1; TRBD1 matches 8 bases. The CDR3 is made up of 13 amino acids. The junction had 4 bases not matched to a gene; V was cut back by 6 bases and J by 4 bases. Germline loops: CDR1 MDHEN, CDR2 SYDVKM. CDR3 nucleotides: TGTGCCAGCAGCCTGGACAGGGCCACTGAAGCTTTCTTT. Protein: CASSLDRATEAFF. The entire variable domain, with the rest obtained from reference TRBV28 and TRBJ1-1, is as follows: DVKVTQSSRYLVKRTGEKVFLECVQDMDHENMFWYRQDPGLGLRLIYFSYDVKMKEKGDIPEGYSVSREKKERFSLILESASTNQTSMYLCASSLDRATEAFFGQGTRLTVV.

This clonotype was counted a few times. The chain recombines TRBV24-1 with TRBJ1-6; tentative D call: TRBD1 (5 bases). V was pared by 6 bases and J by 5 bases, with 10 bases between. The CDR3 extends over 14 amino acids. CDR1 is KGHDR, CDR2 SFDVKD, per germline. CDR3 coding DNA: TGTGCCACCAGTACCGGGACTAATAATTCACCCCTCCACTTT. Translating it yields CATSTGTNNSPLHF.